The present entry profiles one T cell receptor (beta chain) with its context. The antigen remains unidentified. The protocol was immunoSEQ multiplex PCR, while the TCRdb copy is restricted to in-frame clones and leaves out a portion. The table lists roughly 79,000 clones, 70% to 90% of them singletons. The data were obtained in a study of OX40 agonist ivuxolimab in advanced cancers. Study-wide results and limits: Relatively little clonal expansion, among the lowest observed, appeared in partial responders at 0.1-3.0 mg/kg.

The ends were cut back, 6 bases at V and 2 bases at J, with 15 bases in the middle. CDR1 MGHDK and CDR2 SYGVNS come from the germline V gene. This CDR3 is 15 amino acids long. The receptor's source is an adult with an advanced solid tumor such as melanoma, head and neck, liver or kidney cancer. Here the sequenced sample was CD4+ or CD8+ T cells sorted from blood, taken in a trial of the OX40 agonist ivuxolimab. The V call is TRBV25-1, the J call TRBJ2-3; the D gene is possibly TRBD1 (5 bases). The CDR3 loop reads CASSAQGAITDTQYF. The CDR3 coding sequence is TGTGCCAGCAGCGCTCAAGGGGCGATCACAGATACGCAGTATTTT.